These 30 T cell receptor beta chains came from one sample sequenced in a study of shared clonotypes between healthy human individuals. Libraries were prepared by immunoSEQ multiplex PCR; TCRdb keeps only in-frame clonotypes and omits some of them. The repertoire consists of 950,000 to 1,100,000 clones, with around three quarters occurring once and the leading ten covering 0.6% to 0.75%. Sequenced: memory CD4+ T cells from PBMCs. Subset noted: CD45RA-negative fraction. These receptors were obtained from a man in his late teens or twenties in good health. Some clones in this sample may be carry-over from other donors' samples.

The chain carries TRBV18 and TRBJ2-7; 11 bases are shared with TRBD2. This CDR3 spans 16 amino acids. The germline V gene encodes CDR1 KGHSH and CDR2 LQKENI. The V segment lost 0 bases and the J segment 3 bases; nucleotides outside the gene matches: 4. The CDR3: CASSPPGTSGFYEQYF. The DNA for the CDR3 is TGTGCCAGCTCACCACCCGGGACTAGCGGCTTCTACGAGCAGTACTTC.

The chain is built from TRBV27 and TRBJ2-1; perhaps TRBD1 as D (5 bases). V was shortened by 7 bases and J by 1 base, with 11 bases between the two germline ends. The CDR3 loop spans 14 amino acids. Germline CDR1 reads MNHEY; CDR2 reads SMNVEV (reference sequence). The CDR3 bases are TGTGCCAGCATGCCAGGGCATTCCTACAATGAGCAGTTCTTC. Protein sequence: CASMPGHSYNEQFF.

This chain connects TRBV7-8 to TRBJ2-3; D perhaps matches TRBD2 (6 bases). CDR1 is SGHVS and CDR2 is FQNEAQ in the germline V gene. V was trimmed by 5 bases and J by 6 bases, leaving 18 bases between them. This CDR3 is built from 15 residues. Written as DNA, the CDR3 is TGTGCCAGCAGCCGACTAGTCCTTTCGTGGGATACGCAGTATTTT. Amino acid sequence: CASSRLVLSWDTQYF.

This chain joins TRBV28 and TRBJ2-7; 7 bases match TRBD1. This CDR3 comprises 14 residues. Trimming cost V 7 bases and J 2 bases; bases outside gene matches: 8. Germline V gives CDR1 MDHEN, CDR2 SYDVKM. The CDR3 coding sequence is TGTGCCAGCATCCGGCCGGGACAGACCTACGAGCAGTACTTC. It is translated as CASIRPGQTYEQYF.

Details on this clone: This may be a read error: a much more frequent sequence differs by one nucleotide. The sample has other DNA sequences that encode this CDR3 too. CDR3 in DNA: TGTGCCATCAGTGAGTCCTCAGATACGCAGTATTTT. It yields the protein CAISESSDTQYF. The chain couples TRBV10-3 to TRBJ2-3, with D unclear. Germline CDR1 is ENHRY and CDR2 is SYGVKD. The V gene lost 0 bases and the J gene lost 4 bases, with 2 bases spanning the gap. This CDR3 contains 12 residues.

This clone was counted a few times. The chain links TRBV19 to TRBJ1-1, with D tentatively TRBD1 (6 bases). Per germline, CDR1 LNHDA and CDR2 SQIVND (reference sequence). The CDR3 covers 16 residues. V was cut by 5 bases and J by 5 bases, with 21 bases left in between. CDR3 bases: TGTGCCAGTAGTGCCGGGACACGCCTCGGAGGAACTGAAGCTTTCTTT. Translating it yields CASSAGTRLGGTEAFF.

This clone was recorded only once. J is TRBJ2-3 and V is TRBV7-6; 8 bases match TRBD2. Per the germline V gene, CDR1 is SGHVS and CDR2 is FNYEAQ. With V trimmed by 3 bases and J by 5 bases, 7 bases remained unmatched. The CDR3 totals 15 residues. This CDR3 reads CASSLTSGSLDTQYF. Written as DNA, the CDR3 is TGTGCCAGCAGCTTGACCAGCGGGAGCTTAGATACGCAGTATTTT.

The chain employs TRBV5-1 and TRBJ1-5; 7 positions agree with TRBD1. V lost 4 bases, J lost 0 bases, and 13 bases stayed unmatched. Germline V gives CDR1 SGHRS, CDR2 YFSETQ. There are 18 residues in the CDR3. In DNA form, the CDR3 reads TGCGCCAGCAGCCCCGGTCCGAAGACAGGGAATAGCAATCAGCCCCAGCATTTT. This encodes CASSPGPKTGNSNQPQHF.

The genes are TRBV18 and TRBJ2-7, with a tentative D call TRBD1 (5 bases). The CDR3 length is 15 residues. Germline V gives CDR1 KGHSH, CDR2 LQKENI. Trimming took 1 base from V and 0 from J, leaving 10 bases between them. CDR3 loop: CASSPQGQSSYEQYF. DNA for the CDR3: TGTGCCAGCTCACCACAGGGGCAGAGCTCCTACGAGCAGTACTTC. Together with reference TRBV18 and TRBJ2-7, the CDR3 gives the full variable domain: NAGVMQNPRHLVRRRGQEARLRCSPMKGHSHVYWYRQLPEEGLKFMVYLQKENIIDESGMPKERFSAEFPKEGPSILRIQQVVRGDSAAYFCASSPQGQSSYEQYFGPGTRLTVT.

The V and J genes are TRBV6-6 and TRBJ2-3; D gene ambiguous. V was trimmed by 6 bases and J by 4 bases, leaving 5 bases between them. Per the germline V gene, CDR1 is MNHNY and CDR2 is SVGAGI (reference sequence). This CDR3 has 11 amino acids. CDR3 in DNA: TGTGCCAGCAGGGCGGCAGATACGCAGTATTTT. It is translated as CASRAADTQYF.

This clone was detected ten times or more. This chain connects TRBV28 to TRBJ2-4, with a weak D call TRBD2 (6 bases). The V gene lost 3 bases and the J gene lost 2 bases, with 8 bases spanning the gap. The CDR3 runs to 14 residues. Germline values: CDR1 MDHEN, CDR2 SYDVKM. The CDR3 sequence is CASSFGGSKNIQYF. DNA for the CDR3: TGTGCCAGCAGTTTCGGAGGGTCCAAAAACATTCAGTACTTC.

This clone came up a few times. The chain links TRBV10-3 to TRBJ2-5, with 7 bases that match TRBD1. Looked up from germline, CDR1 is ENHRY and CDR2 is SYGVKD. The V gene end was trimmed by 6 bases and the J gene end by 1 base; junction bases not matched to a gene: 5. The CDR3 consists of 14 residues. CDR3 protein: CAISFGQAQETQYF. CDR3 nucleotides: TGTGCCATCAGCTTTGGACAGGCCCAAGAGACCCAGTACTTC.

This rearrangement joins TRBV30 to TRBJ2-3; a possible D gene is TRBD1 (5 bases). The CDR3 length is 14 residues. The V gene lost 5 bases and the J gene lost 1 base, with 13 bases spanning the gap. CDR1 and CDR2 from the germline V gene are GTSNPN and SVGIG (reference sequence). The chain's CDR3 is CAWEKTDRTDTQYF. DNA for the CDR3: TGTGCCTGGGAAAAGACAGACCGCACAGATACGCAGTATTTT.

This clone was observed a few times. V gene TRBV2 combines with J gene TRBJ2-1; TRBD2 aligns across 12 bases. V trimming: 6 bases; J trimming: 6 bases; junction bases outside the gene matches: 0. Germline V gene data show CDR1 as SNHLY and CDR2 as FYNNEI. The CDR3 consists of 13 residues. CDR3 in DNA: TGTGCCAGCAGACTAGCGGGAGGCAATGAGCAGTTCTTC. Residues: CASRLAGGNEQFF.

The V gene is TRBV5-5, the J gene TRBJ1-5; 11 positions match TRBD1. The CDR3 sequence is 16 residues long. Germline assignment: CDR1 SGHKS and CDR2 YYEKEE (reference sequence). J gave up 4 bases and V 3 bases, and 6 bases lay outside the gene matches. The CDR3 sequence: CASSYRTGGLNQPQHF. The DNA for the CDR3 is TGTGCCAGCAGCTATCGGACAGGGGGCCTTAATCAGCCCCAGCATTTT.

The rearrangement joins TRBV5-6 to TRBJ2-2; 8 bases are shared with TRBD1. V lost 4 bases and J lost 3; bases outside the gene matches: 11. Germline CDR1 and CDR2: SGHDT and YYEEEE. The CDR3 length is 17 residues. The CDR3 is CASSPFARQGYTGELFF. CDR3 nucleotide sequence: TGTGCCAGCAGCCCATTTGCACGACAGGGGTACACCGGGGAGCTGTTTTTT.

This sequence joins TRBV4-3 and TRBJ2-2, with D unresolved. V lost 3 bases, J lost 7 bases, and 9 bases lay in between. Per the germline V gene, CDR1 is LGHNA and CDR2 is YSLEER. The CDR3 is 13 amino acids. In nucleotides, the CDR3 is TGCGCCAGCAGCCATGAGACGAACGGGGAGCTGTTTTTT. Translating it yields CASSHETNGELFF.

This clone appeared a single time. The CDR3 coding sequence is TGTGCCAGCACCACTAGGAGGGGTGGATACGAGCAGTACTTC. Protein sequence: CASTTRRGGYEQYF. The chain employs TRBV28 and TRBJ2-7; a possible D gene is TRBD2 (6 bases). V was trimmed by 7 bases and J by 4 bases, leaving 17 bases between them. CDR3 length: 14 residues. Germline V gene sequence: CDR1 MDHEN, CDR2 SYDVKM.

The chain recombines TRBV6-6 with TRBJ2-3; D is possibly TRBD1 (5 bases). The V and J ends lost 0 bases and 3 bases respectively, with 10 bases between them. Germline V gene lookup returns CDR1 MNHNY and CDR2 SVGAGI (reference sequence). The CDR3 is 15 residues long. The CDR3 sequence: CASSYSSTVTDTQYF. The CDR3 region has the DNA TGTGCCAGCAGTTACTCGTCGACAGTTACAGATACGCAGTATTTT.

The chain combines TRBV9 with TRBJ2-2, with 8 bases that match TRBD1. This CDR3 has 15 amino acids. Germline loops: CDR1 SGDLS, CDR2 YYNGEE. Unmatched junction bases numbered 6, after V lost 4 bases and J lost 4 bases. CDR3 DNA sequence: TGTGCCAGCAGCCATGGACAGGGAGGCACCGGGGAGCTGTTTTTT. It is translated as CASSHGQGGTGELFF.

The chain employs TRBV9 and TRBJ2-2; TRBD2 agrees at 7 bases. This CDR3 contains 16 residues. The V gene end was trimmed by 3 bases and the J gene end by 2 bases; junction bases not matched to a gene: 7. CDR1 SGDLS and CDR2 YYNGEE come from the germline V gene. This CDR3 reads CASSEGTTYNTGELFF. The CDR3 DNA is TGTGCCAGCAGCGAGGGGACTACCTATAACACCGGGGAGCTGTTTTTT.

The rearrangement links TRBV6-5 to TRBJ2-7; 9 bases line up with TRBD1. The ends lost 6 bases at V and 5 bases at J; junction bases unmatched: 8. The germline CDR1 and CDR2 sequences are MNHEY and SVGAGI. The CDR3 totals 14 residues. The CDR3 spells CASRDRDRVHEQYF. In DNA form, the CDR3 reads TGTGCCAGCAGGGACCGGGACAGGGTTCACGAGCAGTACTTC.

About this clone itself: A clone one base away is much larger, so this may be a read error. Other DNA sequences of this sample code for an identical CDR3. This rearrangement joins TRBV7-9 to TRBJ1-5; possible D gene TRBD1, 5 bases. CDR3 length: 14 residues. Trimming took off 5 bases at V and 4 bases at J, with 12 bases between the two ends. The germline CDR1 and CDR2 sequences are SEHNR and FQNEAQ (reference sequence). CDR3: CASSRGGGNQPQHF. CDR3 nucleotides: TGTGCCAGCAGCCGGGGGGGAGGTAATCAGCCCCAGCATTTT.

The chain couples TRBV7-3 to TRBJ2-3; the D gene is possibly TRBD2 (5 bases). Germline V gene sequence: CDR1 SGHTA, CDR2 FQGTGA. Between the trimmed V and J ends, which lost 5 bases and 6 bases, there was a span of 9 bases. The CDR3 runs 12 residues. This CDR3 reads CASSKPGDTQYF. The CDR3 nucleotides read TGTGCCAGCAGCAAGCCGGGGGATACGCAGTATTTT.

This clone has more than one count but fewer than ten. The chain combines TRBV29-1 with TRBJ1-3; the D gene is possibly TRBD1 (5 bases). The CDR3 is 13 residues long. Trimming pared 2 bases from V and 5 bases from J, leaving 10 bases between. CDR1 is SQVTM, CDR2 ANQGSEA, per germline. CDR3 nucleotide sequence: TGCAGCGTTGAACTGGGGCGACGAAACACCATATATTTT. It translates to CSVELGRRNTIYF.

The V and J genes are TRBV5-4 and TRBJ2-7; the D is unclear. Trimming cost V 4 bases and J 4 bases, with 21 bases left between them. Germline CDR1 is SGHNT and CDR2 is YYREEE (reference sequence). This CDR3 region has 16 residues. CDR3 nucleotides: TGTGCCAGCAGCCCGCATGCCCCCTTACCCACGTACGAGCAGTACTTC. Protein sequence: CASSPHAPLPTYEQYF.

The genes are TRBV18 and TRBJ2-7; no clear D gene. The CDR3 length is 14 residues. In germline, CDR1 is KGHSH, CDR2 LQKENI. With 3 bases removed from V and 3 bases from J, the gap between germline ends came to 12 bases. CDR3 bases: TGTGCCAGCTCACCTGTCCAGGTCGGCTACGAGCAGTACTTC. Its translation is CASSPVQVGYEQYF.

The J gene is TRBJ1-2, the V gene TRBV2, with a weak D call TRBD1 (5 bases). The CDR3 spans 13 residues. Germline loops: CDR1 SNHLY, CDR2 FYNNEI. Trimming took off 4 bases at V and 13 bases at J, with 19 bases between the two ends. Here the CDR3 reads CASSVLGGDRTTF. Written as DNA, the CDR3 is TGTGCCAGCAGTGTTCTTGGTGGAGACAGAACCACCTTC.

V is TRBV9 and J is TRBJ2-7, with TRBD2 as a possible D gene (6 bases). Germline V CDR1 and CDR2: SGDLS, YYNGEE. This CDR3 has 14 amino acids. Trimming removed 0 bases from V and 7 bases from J, with 14 bases in between. CDR3 region: CASSVDGGFREQYF. CDR3 sequence (DNA): TGTGCCAGCAGCGTAGACGGAGGGTTTCGGGAGCAGTACTTC. Looking up the rest from reference TRBV9 and TRBJ2-7 gives the full variable domain: DSGVTQTPKHLITATGQRVTLRCSPRSGDLSVYWYQQSLDQGLQFLIQYYNGEERAKGNILERFSAQQFPDLHSELNLSSLELGDSALYFCASSVDGGFREQYFGPGTRLTVT.

V usage is TRBV5-6 and J usage is TRBJ2-1; a possible D gene is TRBD2 (6 bases). This CDR3 is built from 16 residues. V was pared by 4 bases and J by 2 bases, with 16 bases between. Germline assignment: CDR1 SGHDT and CDR2 YYEEEE. CDR3 bases: TGTGCCAGCAGCCCCCGGAGGGCTTACCCCTACAATGAGCAGTTCTTC. Translated, it gives CASSPRRAYPYNEQFF.